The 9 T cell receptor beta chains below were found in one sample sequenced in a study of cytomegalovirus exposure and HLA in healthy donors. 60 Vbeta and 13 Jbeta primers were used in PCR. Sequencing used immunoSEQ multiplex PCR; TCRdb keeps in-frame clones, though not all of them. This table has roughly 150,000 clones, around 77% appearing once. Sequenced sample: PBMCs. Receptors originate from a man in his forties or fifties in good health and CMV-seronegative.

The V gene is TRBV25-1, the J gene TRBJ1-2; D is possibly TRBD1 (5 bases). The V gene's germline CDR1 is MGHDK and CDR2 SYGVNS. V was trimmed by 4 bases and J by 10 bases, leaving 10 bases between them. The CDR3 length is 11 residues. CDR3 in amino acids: CASSGGKIYTF. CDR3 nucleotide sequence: TGTGCCAGCAGTGGGGGCAAGATCTACACCTTC.

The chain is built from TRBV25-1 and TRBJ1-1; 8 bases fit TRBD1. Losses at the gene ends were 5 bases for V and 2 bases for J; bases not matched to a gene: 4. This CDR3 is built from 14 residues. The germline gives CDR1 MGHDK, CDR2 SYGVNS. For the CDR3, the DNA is TGTGCCAGCAGTATTACAGGGGGTAACACTGAAGCTTTCTTT. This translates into CASSITGGNTEAFF.

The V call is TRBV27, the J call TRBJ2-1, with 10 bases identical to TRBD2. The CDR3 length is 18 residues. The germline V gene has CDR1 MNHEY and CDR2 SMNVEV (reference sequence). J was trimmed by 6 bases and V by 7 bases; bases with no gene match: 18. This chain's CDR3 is CASTPFSSSGRLGNEQFF. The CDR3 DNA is TGTGCCAGCACTCCTTTCAGTAGTAGCGGGAGGCTAGGCAATGAGCAGTTCTTC.

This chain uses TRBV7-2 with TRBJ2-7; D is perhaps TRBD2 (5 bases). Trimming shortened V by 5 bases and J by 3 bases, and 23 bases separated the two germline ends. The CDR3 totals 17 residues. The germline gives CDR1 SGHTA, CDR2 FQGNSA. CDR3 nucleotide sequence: TGTGCCAGCAGCCCTCTATTTAGCGCCGGAGTAGACTACGAGCAGTACTTC. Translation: CASSPLFSAGVDYEQYF.

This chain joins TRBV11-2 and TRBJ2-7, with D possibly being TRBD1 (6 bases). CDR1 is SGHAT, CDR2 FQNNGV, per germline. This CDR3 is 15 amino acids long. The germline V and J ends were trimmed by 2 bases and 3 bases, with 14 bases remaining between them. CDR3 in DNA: TGTGCCAGCAGCTTATACAACAGGGCGAACTACGAGCAGTACTTC. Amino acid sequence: CASSLYNRANYEQYF.

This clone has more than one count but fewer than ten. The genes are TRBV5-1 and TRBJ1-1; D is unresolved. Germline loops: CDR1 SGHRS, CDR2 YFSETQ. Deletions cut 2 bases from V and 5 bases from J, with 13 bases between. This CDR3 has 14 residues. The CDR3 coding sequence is TGCGCCAGCAGCTTCGACCCCAGAGGGACTGAAGCTTTCTTT. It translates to CASSFDPRGTEAFF.

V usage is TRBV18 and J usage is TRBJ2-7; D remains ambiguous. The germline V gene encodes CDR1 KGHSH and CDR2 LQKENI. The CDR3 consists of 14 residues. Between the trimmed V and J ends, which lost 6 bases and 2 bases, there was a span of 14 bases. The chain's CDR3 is CASSRRRHTYEQYV. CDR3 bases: TGTGCCAGCTCCCGAAGACGACATACCTACGAGCAGTACGTC.

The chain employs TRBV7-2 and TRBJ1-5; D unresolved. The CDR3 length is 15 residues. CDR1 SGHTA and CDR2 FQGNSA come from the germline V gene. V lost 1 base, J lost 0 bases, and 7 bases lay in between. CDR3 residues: CASSLDRYSNQPQHF. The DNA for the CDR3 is TGTGCCAGCAGCTTAGACAGATATAGCAATCAGCCCCAGCATTTT.

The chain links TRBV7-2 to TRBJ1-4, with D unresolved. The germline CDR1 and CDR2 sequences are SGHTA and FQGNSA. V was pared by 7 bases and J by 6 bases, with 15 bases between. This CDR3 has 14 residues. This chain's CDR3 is CASTPGRPDEKLFF. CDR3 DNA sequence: TGTGCCAGCACCCCGGGGAGACCCGATGAAAAACTGTTTTTT.